This T cell receptor (beta chain) derives from a study of vaccination effects on CD4 cells after COVID-19. The length of the CDR3 is 15 residues. Per the germline V gene, CDR1 is SGHRS and CDR2 is YFSETQ. Trimming took 4 bases from V and 8 from J; bases not matched to a gene: 9. Profiled with immunoSEQ multiplex PCR; TCRdb holds only in-frame clones, not every one. The sample holds over 25,000 clones; roughly four fifths are singletons and the top ten take approximately 14%. On this clone itself: No antigen is known for it.

Within the ViraFEST assay, antigen-specific CD4+ T cells underwent expansion with viral peptide pools prior to sequencing. After less than 11 days in culture, the CD4+ T cells were isolated. Two-dose BNT162b2 or mRNA-1273 vaccination was given to participants. The specimen was CD4+ T cells from PBMCs cultured with HCoV-229E spike peptides, collected after COVID-19 vaccination. The TCR was taken from a human donor who received a COVID-19 vaccine. The rearrangement uses TRBV5-1 and TRBJ1-4; TRBD1 agrees at 9 bases. The CDR3 reads CASSLGDRDEEKLFF. The CDR3 region has the DNA TGCGCCAGCAGCCTTGGGGACAGGGACGAGGAAAAACTGTTTTTT.